These 26 T cell receptor beta chains were all obtained from the same sample, sequenced in a study of long-term antiretroviral therapy in people with HIV. Assay version v3.0 of immunoSEQ was used, and it was run at survey level. Profiled with immunoSEQ multiplex PCR; TCRdb holds only in-frame clones, not every one. Here the sample spans roughly 30,000 clones, approximately 90% being singletons. Sequencing was performed on unsorted PBMCs, taken 3.2 years before starting antiretroviral therapy. The receptors were gathered from a man aged 50-60 years with HIV.

The rearrangement joins TRBV28 to TRBJ2-2; tentatively, D is TRBD1 (6 bases). V was trimmed by 3 bases and J by 5 bases, leaving 10 bases between them. This CDR3 contains 14 residues. Per the germline V gene, CDR1 is MDHEN and CDR2 is SYDVKM. The CDR3 DNA is TGTGCCAGCAGTTTGGACAGCTTTACCGGGGAGCTGTTTTTT. It encodes CASSLDSFTGELFF.

This chain connects TRBV7-8 to TRBJ2-6; the D is unclear. The V end lost 0 bases, the J end lost 2 bases, and 5 bases lay between the germline ends. Germline CDR1 and CDR2: SGHVS and FQNEAQ. The CDR3 length is 15 residues. The CDR3 DNA reads TGTGCCAGCAGCTTAGCCTGGGCTGGGGCCAACGTCCTGACTTTC. Translated: CASSLAWAGANVLTF. The full variable domain, completed using reference TRBV7-8 and TRBJ2-6, is GAGVSQSPRYKVAKRGQDVALRCDPISGHVSLFWYQQALGQGPEFLTYFQNEAQLDKSGLPSDRFFAERPEGSVSTLKIQRTQQEDSAVYLCASSLAWAGANVLTFGAGSRLTVL.

In nucleotides, the CDR3 is TGTGCCAGCAGCTTCCGGGGAAACACCATATATTTT. This encodes CASSFRGNTIYF. The chain carries TRBV5-4 and TRBJ1-3; D gene uncertain. The CDR3 has 12 residues. Deletions cut 2 bases from V and 4 bases from J, with 4 bases between. CDR1 is SGHNT, CDR2 YYREEE, per germline (reference sequence).

CDR3 nucleotide sequence: TGTGCCAGCAGTTGGGAAATCGGGACTAGCGTCGAGGGAGAGCAGTACTTC. Translation: CASSWEIGTSVEGEQYF. V is TRBV2 and J is TRBJ2-7; 10 bases map to TRBD2. The CDR3 consists of 17 residues. Germline V gives CDR1 SNHLY, CDR2 FYNNEI. V trimming: 5 bases; J trimming: 7 bases; junction bases outside the gene matches: 17.

V usage is TRBV30 and J usage is TRBJ1-4; no clear D. The V gene's germline CDR1 is GTSNPN and CDR2 SVGIG (reference sequence). V was clipped by 0 bases and J by 9 bases, with 14 bases between them. CDR3 length: 14 amino acids. In DNA, the CDR3 is TGTGCCTGGAGTGTACTTGGCAGAAAGCAAAAACTGTTTTTT. Its translation: CAWSVLGRKQKLFF.

This clone was observed once. The J gene is TRBJ2-3, the V gene TRBV6-6; D is perhaps TRBD1 (6 bases). The germline CDR1 and CDR2 sequences are MNHNY and SVGAGI (reference sequence). The CDR3 runs 15 residues. The germline V and J ends were trimmed by 4 bases and 1 base, with 12 bases remaining between them. The CDR3 DNA reads TGTGCCAGCAGTTCAAGGGACATTCGCACAGATACGCAGTATTTT. This translates into CASSSRDIRTDTQYF.

This clone has just one count. The rearrangement uses TRBV5-8 and TRBJ2-7, with 8 bases that match TRBD2. Unmatched junction bases numbered 12, after V lost 4 bases and J lost 0 bases. The CDR3 runs to 17 residues. The germline V gene has CDR1 SGHTS and CDR2 YDEGEE. The chain's CDR3 is CASSIKPQRGPSYEQYF. The CDR3 DNA sequence: TGTGCCAGCAGCATTAAACCACAGCGGGGGCCCTCCTACGAGCAGTACTTC.

J is TRBJ2-4 and V is TRBV7-9; no firm D call. Germline V gene data show CDR1 as SEHNR and CDR2 as FQNEAQ (reference sequence). V was pared by 5 bases and J by 0 bases, with 14 bases between. The CDR3 is made up of 16 amino acids. The CDR3 DNA reads TGTGCCAGCAGCCCCCGTCGGGCCCAAGCCAAAAACATTCAGTACTTC. The encoded protein is CASSPRRAQAKNIQYF.

V and J are TRBV7-9 and TRBJ2-3, with TRBD1 matching 7 bases. Trimming at V came to 3 bases and at J to 5 bases, leaving 5 bases not matched to a gene. The CDR3 contains 14 residues. Germline assignment: CDR1 SEHNR and CDR2 FQNEAQ (reference sequence). CDR3 bases: TGTGCCAGCAGCTTTACCTCAGGGGGAGATACGCAGTATTTT. This encodes CASSFTSGGDTQYF.

J is TRBJ1-5 and V is TRBV10-3; D unclear. The CDR3 length is 12 residues. The germline V gene encodes CDR1 ENHRY and CDR2 SYGVKD. V lost 6 bases to trimming and J lost 0 bases, with 3 bases between them. This CDR3 reads CAISPSNQPQHF. CDR3 in DNA: TGTGCCATCAGCCCTAGCAATCAGCCCCAGCATTTT.

V and J are TRBV2 and TRBJ2-7; 9 bases agree with TRBD2. The ends lost 4 bases at V and 1 base at J; junction bases unmatched: 5. The germline CDR1 and CDR2 sequences are SNHLY and FYNNEI. The CDR3 is 15 residues long. The CDR3 sequence: CASSAKLAGSYEQYF. CDR3 coding DNA: TGTGCCAGCAGTGCCAAACTAGCGGGTTCCTACGAGCAGTACTTC.

V usage is TRBV6-5 and J usage is TRBJ1-1; D unresolved. Germline V gives CDR1 MNHEY, CDR2 SVGAGI. The CDR3 runs 11 residues. V lost 5 bases to trimming and J lost 3 bases, with 4 bases between them. CDR3 sequence: CASSAYTEAFF. CDR3 DNA: TGTGCCAGCAGTGCCTACACTGAAGCTTTCTTT.

The DNA of the CDR3 is TGTGCCAGCAGCGGAGCGAACACCGGGGAGCTGTTTTTT. As protein: CASSGANTGELFF. The genes are TRBV7-2 and TRBJ2-2; D is uncertain. CDR3 size: 13 residues. Germline V lookup: CDR1 SGHTA, CDR2 FQGNSA. Trimming stripped 5 bases from V and 0 bases from J, with 4 bases between. Using reference TRBV7-2 and TRBJ2-2 for the parts outside the CDR3, the full variable domain is GAGVSQSPSNKVTEKGKDVELRCDPISGHTALYWYRQSLGQGLEFLIYFQGNSAPDKSGLPSDRFSAERTGGSVSTLTIQRTQQEDSAVYLCASSGANTGELFFGEGSRLTVL.

The chain couples TRBV29-1 to TRBJ2-7; D call uncertain. V dropped 1 base and J dropped 2 bases, with 6 bases sitting between them. In germline, CDR1 is SQVTM, CDR2 ANQGSEA. This CDR3 spans 12 amino acids. CDR3 DNA: TGCAGCGTTGAAGGTGTCGCCTACGAGCAGTACTTC. Translation gives CSVEGVAYEQYF.

The genes are TRBV30 and TRBJ2-3; 11 nucleotides agree with TRBD2. CDR3 length: 15 amino acids. CDR1 is GTSNPN, CDR2 SVGIG, per germline (reference sequence). Trimming cost V 3 bases and J 5 bases; bases outside gene matches: 7. In DNA form, the CDR3 reads TGTGCCTGGAGCCGCGTTAGCGGGGGGGGAGATACGCAGTATTTT. It specifies CAWSRVSGGGDTQYF.

The J gene is TRBJ2-2, the V gene TRBV5-1; D not resolved. The CDR3 runs to 17 residues. The germline CDR1 and CDR2 sequences are SGHRS and YFSETQ. V shed 3 bases and J shed 4 bases, with 19 bases lying between them. CDR3 region: CASSSATSLSVTGELFF. For the CDR3, the DNA is TGCGCCAGCAGCTCGGCTACCTCATTATCCGTCACCGGGGAGCTGTTTTTT.

The chain is built from TRBV5-1 and TRBJ2-7; 8 bases match TRBD1. Trimming cost V 0 bases and J 2 bases; bases outside gene matches: 4. CDR3 size: 15 residues. CDR1 and CDR2 (germline): SGHRS, YFSETQ. The DNA for the CDR3 is TGCGCCAGCAGCTTGGCAGGGGGCTATACCTACGAGCAGTACTTC. It encodes CASSLAGGYTYEQYF.

This rearrangement joins TRBV5-1 to TRBJ1-1; no definite D call. CDR3 length: 13 amino acids. Germline CDR1 reads SGHRS; CDR2 reads YFSETQ. Trimming stripped 4 bases from V and 1 base from J, with 8 bases between. For the CDR3, the DNA is TGCGCCAGCAGCCCGGACCCGAACACTGAAGCTTTCTTT. Its translation is CASSPDPNTEAFF.

V and J are TRBV28 and TRBJ1-4; D may be TRBD1 (6 bases). CDR1 is MDHEN, CDR2 SYDVKM, per germline. V was clipped by 4 bases and J by 6 bases, with 15 bases between them. The CDR3 covers 15 residues. In DNA, the CDR3 is TGTGCCAGCAGTTCAACGGACAGAGACTATGAAAAACTGTTTTTT. This codes for CASSSTDRDYEKLFF.

This clone was counted a single time. The V call is TRBV11-2, the J call TRBJ1-2, with no clear D. CDR1 and CDR2 from the germline V gene are SGHAT and FQNNGV. V dropped 1 base and J dropped 3 bases, with 15 bases sitting between them. The length of the CDR3 is 16 residues. The CDR3 reads CASSLALFGTHYGYTF. The CDR3 nucleotides are TGTGCCAGCAGCTTAGCTCTGTTCGGCACCCACTATGGCTACACCTTC.

The chain has TRBV4-3 and TRBJ2-2; 7 nucleotides line up with TRBD1. The V and J ends lost 4 bases and 4 bases, in that order; junction bases with no gene match: 9. The CDR3 consists of 16 residues. Germline loops: CDR1 LGHNA, CDR2 YSLEER. In nucleotides, the CDR3 is TGCGCCAGCAGCCTCGAGGGGGCCGGGCCCACCGGGGAGCTGTTTTTT. Protein: CASSLEGAGPTGELFF.

The chain has TRBV5-1 and TRBJ2-7, with D tentatively TRBD1 (5 bases). CDR3 length equals 13 residues. The V end lost 2 bases, the J end lost 1 base, and 7 bases lay between the germline ends. Germline V CDR1 and CDR2: SGHRS, YFSETQ. CDR3 region: CASSFQGSYEQYF. The CDR3 DNA reads as TGCGCCAGCAGCTTCCAGGGTTCCTACGAGCAGTACTTC.

The chain's CDR3 is CASSFRSLSGYTF. The CDR3 bases are TGTGCCAGCAGCTTCAGGTCCCTATCCGGCTACACCTTC. The chain links TRBV5-5 to TRBJ1-2; D gene ambiguous. The CDR3 loop spans 13 amino acids. Germline loops: CDR1 SGHKS, CDR2 YYEKEE (reference sequence). V lost 2 bases and J 8 bases, leaving 13 bases between the germline ends.

The genes are TRBV5-4 and TRBJ1-1; a possible D gene is TRBD1 (5 bases). Germline V lookup: CDR1 SGHNT, CDR2 YYREEE (reference sequence). Deletions cut 4 bases from V and 2 bases from J, with 15 bases between. The CDR3 is 15 amino acids. The chain's CDR3 is CASSPNRGGNTEAFF. As DNA, the CDR3 is TGTGCCAGCAGCCCTAACCGGGGGGGAAACACTGAAGCTTTCTTT. Full variable domain (remainder filled in from reference TRBV5-4 and TRBJ1-1): ETGVTQSPTHLIKTRGQQVTLRCSSQSGHNTVSWYQQALGQGPQFIFQYYREEENGRGNFPPRFSGLQFPNYSSELNVNALELDDSALYLCASSPNRGGNTEAFFGQGTRLTVV.

The chain recombines TRBV7-3 with TRBJ2-7; possibly TRBD2 for D (5 bases). V was trimmed by 0 bases and J by 6 bases, leaving 15 bases between them. Germline assignment: CDR1 SGHTA and CDR2 FQGTGA. This CDR3 spans 15 amino acids. CDR3 residues: CASSLTSLMGSEQYF. The CDR3 bases are TGTGCCAGCAGCTTAACTTCTTTGATGGGGAGCGAGCAGTACTTC.

V and J are TRBV19 and TRBJ2-6; 8 bases align to TRBD1. Germline V gives CDR1 LNHDA, CDR2 SQIVND (reference sequence). The ends lost 4 bases at V and 1 base at J; junction bases unmatched: 9. The CDR3 length is 18 residues. CDR3 region: CASSKIARGRSGANVLTF. As DNA, the CDR3 is TGTGCCAGTAGTAAGATCGCCAGGGGGCGGTCTGGGGCCAACGTCCTGACTTTC.